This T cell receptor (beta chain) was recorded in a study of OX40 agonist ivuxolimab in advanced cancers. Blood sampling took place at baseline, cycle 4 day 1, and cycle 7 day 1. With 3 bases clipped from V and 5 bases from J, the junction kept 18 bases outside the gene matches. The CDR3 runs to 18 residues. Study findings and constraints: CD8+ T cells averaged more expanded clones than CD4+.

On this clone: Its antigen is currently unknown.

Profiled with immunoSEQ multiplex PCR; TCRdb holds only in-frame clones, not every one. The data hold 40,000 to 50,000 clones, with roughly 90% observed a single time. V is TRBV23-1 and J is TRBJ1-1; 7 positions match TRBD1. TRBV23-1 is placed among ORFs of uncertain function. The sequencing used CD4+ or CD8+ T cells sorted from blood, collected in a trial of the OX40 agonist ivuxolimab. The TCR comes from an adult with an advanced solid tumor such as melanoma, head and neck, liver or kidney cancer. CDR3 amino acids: CASSHWGRQGGLGTEAFF. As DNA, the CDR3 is TGCGCCAGCAGTCATTGGGGACGACAGGGAGGGTTGGGGACTGAAGCTTTCTTT.